The T cell receptor (beta chain) under discussion was sequenced for a study of patients and donors after allogeneic stem cell transplantation (dated by TCRdb to about 2020). Libraries came from RT-PCR. The instrument was a NextSeq 550. The public reads were reanalyzed by TCRdb: fastp trimming at Q25, MiXCR alignment, in-frame beta chains only. Rows are combined by CDR3 protein, so each entry shows the most common genes and DNA. The sample table contains about 230,000 distinct CDR3 sequences; only one count was recorded for 13% to 15% of them. The ten top clones hold around 10% of the sample. The CDR1 and CDR2 encoded by the germline V gene are MNHNS and SASEGT. V loses 6 bases of germline sequence and J loses 1 base, and the interval between the two ends is 12 bases. The CDR3 holds 15 amino acids from the cysteine to the phenylalanine. Here the CDR3 DNA is all that survives: 45 bases in frame from base 1.

This clonotype was counted many times. No antigen is known for it. Qualities for individual bases were not recorded, and no much larger clone is one base off. The sample was blood, either unsorted or a sorted T cell fraction (not recorded which). The clonotype comes from a human donor who was either an allogeneic HSCT recipient or a stem cell or donor lymphocyte infusion donor (not recorded which). It is not recorded whose cells these are; they may come from a transplant donor. The chain uses TRBV6-1 and TRBJ2-2; the D gene is unclear. The sequenced DNA is TGTGCCAGCAGAGAGGCAGCCGGGAACACCGGGGAGCTGTTTTTT. Its protein reads: CASREAAGNTGELFF.